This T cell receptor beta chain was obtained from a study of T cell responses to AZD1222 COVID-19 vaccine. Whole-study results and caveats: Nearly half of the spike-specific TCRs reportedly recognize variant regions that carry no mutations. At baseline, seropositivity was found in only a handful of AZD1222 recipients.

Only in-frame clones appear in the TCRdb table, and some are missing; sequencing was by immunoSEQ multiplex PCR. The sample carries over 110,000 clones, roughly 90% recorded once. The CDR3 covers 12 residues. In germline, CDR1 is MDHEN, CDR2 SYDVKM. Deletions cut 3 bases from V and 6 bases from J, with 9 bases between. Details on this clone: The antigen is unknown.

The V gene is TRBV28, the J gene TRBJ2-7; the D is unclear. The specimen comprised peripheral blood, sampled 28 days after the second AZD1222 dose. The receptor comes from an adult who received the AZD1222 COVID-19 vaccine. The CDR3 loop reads CASSLVSREQYF. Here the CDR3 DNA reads TGTGCCAGCAGTTTGGTATCCCGCGAGCAGTACTTC.